This T cell receptor beta chain was sequenced during a study of identical twins. Study-wide findings and caveats: Cord blood beta clonotypes present at high abundance carried fewer insertions; no such pattern appeared in memory repertoires.

TCRdb passed the 5' RACE reads through MiXCR, listing each CDR3 protein once. The data show some 790,000 distinct CDR3 sequences, roughly 18% seen once. V gave up 0 bases and J gave up 4 bases; unmatched junction bases: 6. Germline V gene sequence: CDR1 MGHRA, CDR2 YSYEKL. The CDR3 contains 16 residues. The table lists this clonotype with a few counts. Its specificity is not known. Another study also made use of these data, one on T cells expressing NK-cell markers. In that study: In several experiments, an anti-gamma-delta TCR antibody restricted sorting to alpha-beta TCR T cells. Top CD8+ clonotypes included the dominant CD3+CD56+NKG2C+ clonotypes in 5 or 6 donors.

The sequenced sample consisted of PBMCs. V and J are TRBV4-1 and TRBJ2-7, with 10 bases fitting TRBD2. The clonotype comes from a woman aged 18-30 years in good health. CDR3 in amino acids: CASSQEYASGGYEQYF. CDR3 in DNA: TGCGCCAGCAGCCAAGAGTATGCTAGCGGGGGTTACGAGCAGTACTTC.